This entry features one T cell receptor beta chain sequence. This entry comes from a study of blood T cell repertoires in COVID-19. Across the study: Sample material is recorded as cDNA or gDNA derived from T cells, B-cell-depleted T cells, or PBMCs.

J gave up 4 bases and V 1 base, and 9 bases lay outside the gene matches. Germline V gives CDR1 MGHRA, CDR2 YSYEKL. CDR3 length equals 18 residues. The protocol was immunoSEQ multiplex PCR, while the TCRdb copy is restricted to in-frame clones and leaves out a portion. The sample records about 120,000 clones, 70% to 85% being singletons. The sequencing sample was made of peripheral blood. The J gene is TRBJ2-1, the V gene TRBV4-1, with TRBD2 identical over 11 bases. The clonotype comes from a man aged 65 to 79 with active or convalescent COVID-19. The CDR3 spells CASSQGLAGIRTYNEQFF. CDR3 nucleotides: TGCGCCAGCAGCCAAGGACTAGCGGGAATACGAACTTACAATGAGCAGTTCTTC.